This T cell receptor (beta chain) was retrieved from a study of technical replicates of blood from several donors. Looked up from germline, CDR1 is LNHNV and CDR2 is YYDKDF (reference sequence). The CDR3 is 14 residues long. The trim removed 2 bases at V and 2 bases at J, leaving 0 bases unmatched. Using immunoSEQ multiplex PCR, the repertoire was profiled, and TCRdb retains in-frame clones only, with some absent. The sample has about 75,000 clones; about 97% are singletons. The source of this sequence is a human donor in good health. Sample: T cells isolated from PBMCs. The chain employs TRBV15 and TRBJ2-3, with 8 bases matching TRBD1. CDR3 residues: CATSRQGATDTQYF. As DNA, the CDR3 is TGTGCCACCAGCAGACAGGGGGCCACAGATACGCAGTATTTT.